These 6 T cell receptor beta chains came from one sample sequenced in a study of cytomegalovirus exposure and HLA in healthy donors. Primers included in the PCR were 60 Vbeta and 13 Jbeta primers. Some clones are missing from TCRdb's copy, which holds only in-frame ones; the method was immunoSEQ multiplex PCR. The sample consists of more than 140,000 clones, 55% to 70% of them appearing once. Sequenced: PBMCs. Every receptor here comes from a young woman in good health and CMV-seropositive.

This sequence joins TRBV10-3 and TRBJ1-2; possibly TRBD1 for D (6 bases). V gave up 0 bases and J gave up 5 bases, with 13 bases separating them. The length of the CDR3 is 15 residues. CDR1 and CDR2 (germline): ENHRY, SYGVKD. DNA of the CDR3: TGTGCCATCAGTGAGTCCGAATGGACAGTATATGGCTACACCTTC. Protein product: CAISESEWTVYGYTF.

Only one count was recorded for this clone. The V and J genes are TRBV29-1 and TRBJ2-7; maybe TRBD2 (5 bases). The germline V gene encodes CDR1 SQVTM and CDR2 ANQGSEA. The CDR3 length is 15 residues. Trimming shortened V by 4 bases and J by 2 bases, and 18 bases separated the two germline ends. The CDR3 loop is CSVARVAGKPYEQYF. CDR3 sequence (DNA): TGCAGCGTTGCTCGAGTGGCGGGTAAACCCTACGAGCAGTACTTC.

This clone has more than one count but fewer than ten. The rearrangement joins TRBV13 to TRBJ1-2; 8 bases map to TRBD1. CDR1 and CDR2 from the germline V gene are PRHDT and FYEKMQ (reference sequence). V lost 3 bases to trimming and J lost 7 bases; unmatched junction nucleotides: 13. CDR3 length equals 16 residues. CDR3 in amino acids: CASSLNRGNRVVGYTF. Written as DNA, the CDR3 is TGTGCCAGCAGCTTGAACAGGGGGAATAGGGTGGTTGGCTACACCTTC.

The CDR3 sequence: CASSATGLPSYEQYF. CDR3 DNA sequence: TGCGCCAGCAGTGCCACAGGATTGCCCTCCTACGAGCAGTACTTC. The chain combines TRBV10-1 with TRBJ2-7, with D possibly matching TRBD1 (5 bases). The CDR3 has 15 residues. The germline gives CDR1 WNHNN, CDR2 SYGVQD (reference sequence). The germline V and J ends were trimmed by 4 bases and 0 bases, with 13 bases remaining between them.

CDR3 sequence: CAISAQGAKETQYF. The CDR3, as DNA: TGTGCCATCTCGGCACAGGGGGCCAAAGAGACCCAGTACTTC. The genes are TRBV10-3 and TRBJ2-5; 9 positions match TRBD1. The J segment lost 3 bases and the V segment lost 8 bases, leaving 7 bases of the junction unmatched. The germline gives CDR1 ENHRY, CDR2 SYGVKD. The CDR3 runs 14 residues.

The chain couples TRBV9 to TRBJ1-3, with a possible D match to TRBD1 (5 bases). CDR3 length: 18 amino acids. V was clipped by 0 bases and J by 0 bases, with 16 bases between them. Germline CDR1 is SGDLS and CDR2 is YYNGEE. The CDR3 sequence: CASSVGSGLSYSGNTIYF. DNA of the CDR3: TGTGCCAGCAGCGTAGGGTCAGGGCTCTCCTACTCTGGAAACACCATATATTTT.